These 4 T cell receptor beta chains came from one sample sequenced in a study of CD8+ T cells in alopecia areata. RNA extraction was followed by reverse transcription into cDNA, which acted as the sequencing template. Clones were sequenced by immunoSEQ multiplex PCR, and TCRdb holds only the in-frame ones, with some missing. The sample carries roughly 140,000 clones, more than 45% recorded once. Material: CD8+ T cells sorted from blood, obtained at week 0. The source of these receptors is a human donor with alopecia areata.

The chain joins TRBV4-3 to TRBJ2-7; D may match TRBD1 or TRBD2 (7 bases each). The CDR3 spans 15 residues. Per the germline V gene, CDR1 is LGHNA and CDR2 is YSLEER. Trimming took 3 bases from V and 3 from J, leaving 15 bases between them. CDR3 bases: TGCGCCAGCAGCCAGTGGTCAGGGGGGGGCTACGAGCAGTACTTC. Translation gives CASSQWSGGGYEQYF.

The chain carries TRBV2 and TRBJ2-3, with 10 bases lining up with TRBD2. J gave up 2 bases and V 4 bases, and 6 bases lay outside the gene matches. The CDR3 totals 16 residues. Germline V gives CDR1 SNHLY, CDR2 FYNNEI. The CDR3 DNA reads TGTGCCAGCAGTGTCACTAGCGGGGTAAACACAGATACGCAGTATTTT. Protein product: CASSVTSGVNTDTQYF.

This clone was seen at least ten times. The rearrangement links TRBV9 to TRBJ2-7, with D perhaps TRBD1 or TRBD2 (5 bases each). The V gene's germline CDR1 is SGDLS and CDR2 YYNGEE. The CDR3 loop spans 12 amino acids. Trimming left V 0 bases short and J 6 bases short, with 7 bases between. CDR3 in amino acids: CASSVGGAEQYF. CDR3 nucleotides: TGTGCCAGCAGCGTAGGAGGGGCCGAGCAGTACTTC.

Of note for this clone: The sample has other DNA sequences that encode this CDR3 too. DNA of the CDR3: TGTGCCATCAGTGAATTGGGAACAGATACGCAGTATTTT. It codes for CAISELGTDTQYF. The chain carries TRBV10-3 and TRBJ2-3, with no clear D. Trimming took off 3 bases at V and 3 bases at J, with 7 bases between the two ends. Germline CDR1 ENHRY, CDR2 SYGVKD. The CDR3 extends over 13 amino acids.